The clone carrying this TCR beta chain turned up a few times. The data were obtained in a study of identical twins. This CDR3 contains 13 residues. V was shortened by 2 bases and J by 6 bases, with 11 bases between the two germline ends. Germline V lookup: CDR1 LGHNT, CDR2 FRNRAP. TCRdb passed the 5' RACE reads through MiXCR, listing each CDR3 protein once. The sample consists of around 530,000 distinct CDR3 sequences, roughly 15% of them appearing once. A further study also used this sample, focusing on yellow fever vaccine responses in identical twins.

This receptor was identified in a woman between 18 and 30 years old in good health. The chain recombines TRBV12-5 with TRBJ2-7; D uncertain. What was sequenced was CD4+ T cells sorted from blood. CDR3 loop: CASGLFPAAEQYF. The DNA for the CDR3 is TGTGCTAGTGGTTTGTTTCCTGCAGCCGAGCAGTACTTC.